These 3 T cell receptor beta chains originate from one sample sequenced in a study of blood T cell repertoires in COVID-19. Method: immunoSEQ multiplex PCR; TCRdb's copy keeps in-frame clones and lacks some. Counted here are over 150,000 clones, approximately 86% occurring once; the ten biggest clones make up around 6.9%. The sequencing input was peripheral blood. The receptors shown here come from a man of 80 years or more with COVID-19, enrolled during active disease.

In its sample, this clone was seen a few times. This sequence joins TRBV11-3 and TRBJ1-4; 8 bases map to TRBD1. Germline CDR1 is SGHNT and CDR2 is YENEEA. J was trimmed by 8 bases and V by 2 bases; bases with no gene match: 7. The CDR3 is 15 residues long. The CDR3 DNA follows: TGTGCCAGCAGCTTATTCGGGACAGGAGGGGAAAAACTGTTTTTT. Amino acid sequence: CASSLFGTGGEKLFF.

V usage is TRBV6-4 and J usage is TRBJ2-7; 10 bases map to TRBD1. CDR1 and CDR2 from the germline V gene are MRHNA and SNTAGT. After removal of 4 bases from V and 2 bases from J, the junction contained 5 bases not matched to a gene. This CDR3 contains 15 residues. Written as DNA, the CDR3 is TGTGCCAGCAGTGTGGAGGGGACAGGGGCCTACGAGCAGTACTTC. It specifies CASSVEGTGAYEQYF.

The gene calls are TRBV6-5 and TRBJ2-7; no reliable D call. The germline V gene has CDR1 MNHEY and CDR2 SVGAGI. The CDR3 sequence is 11 residues long. V lost 6 bases and J lost 1, with 4 bases in between. This chain's CDR3 is CASRSSYEQYF. DNA for the CDR3: TGTGCCAGCAGGAGTTCCTACGAGCAGTACTTC.